The T cell receptor (beta chain) described here comes from a study of technical replicates of blood from several donors. Assay used: immunoSEQ multiplex PCR; TCRdb lists only in-frame clones, some missing. The sample consists of about 98,000 clones, about 94% of them appearing once. Trimming took off 4 bases at V and 6 bases at J, with 12 bases between the two ends. The CDR3 sequence is 14 residues long. Germline CDR1 is SGHTA and CDR2 is FQGNSA. The V call is TRBV7-2, the J call TRBJ1-4, with a tentative D call TRBD1 (5 bases). The sequenced material came from T cells isolated from PBMCs. This TCR derives from a human donor in good health. The CDR3 nucleotides are TGTGCCAGCAGCTCAGGGTCAGGTTATGAAAAACTGTTTTTT. Its protein is CASSSGSGYEKLFF.